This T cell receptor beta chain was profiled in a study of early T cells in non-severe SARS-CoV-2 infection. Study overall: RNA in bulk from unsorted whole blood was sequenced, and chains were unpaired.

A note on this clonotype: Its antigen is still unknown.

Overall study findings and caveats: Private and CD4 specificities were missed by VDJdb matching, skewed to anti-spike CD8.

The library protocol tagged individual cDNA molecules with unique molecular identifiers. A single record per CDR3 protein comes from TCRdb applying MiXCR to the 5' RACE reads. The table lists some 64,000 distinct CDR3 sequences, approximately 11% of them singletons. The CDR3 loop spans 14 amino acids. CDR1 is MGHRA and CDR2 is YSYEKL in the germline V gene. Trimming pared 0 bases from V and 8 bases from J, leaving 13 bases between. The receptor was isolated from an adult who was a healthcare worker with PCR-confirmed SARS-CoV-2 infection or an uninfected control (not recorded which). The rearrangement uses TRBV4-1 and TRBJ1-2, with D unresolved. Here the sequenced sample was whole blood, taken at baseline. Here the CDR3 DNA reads TGCGCCAGCAGCCAAGAGGCCAGAGTAGGAGGCTACACCTTC. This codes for CASSQEARVGGYTF.